The clone carrying this T cell receptor beta chain was detected once. Its cognate antigen is unknown. Germline V gene sequence: CDR1 MNHNY, CDR2 SVGAGI (reference sequence). Trimming pared 2 bases from V and 9 bases from J, leaving 10 bases between. This CDR3 is 12 amino acids long. This sample was included in a study of cytomegalovirus exposure and HLA in healthy donors. A multiplex PCR was run with 60 Vbeta primers and 13 Jbeta primers. Sequenced by immunoSEQ multiplex PCR; TCRdb stores in-frame clones only, minus some. The sample shows over 110,000 clones, 78% of them seen only once. Overall study results and limits: Later, TCR association rates were found to vary by HLA locus, highest for DRB1 and lowest for HLA-C.

This chain links TRBV6-6 with TRBJ1-1; D is undetermined. This clonotype originated in a woman in her thirties or forties in good health and CMV-seropositive. The material sequenced was PBMCs. The CDR3 DNA is TGTGCCAGCAGTTACCTGCGGGGTAAAGCTTTCTTT. Translating gives CASSYLRGKAFF.